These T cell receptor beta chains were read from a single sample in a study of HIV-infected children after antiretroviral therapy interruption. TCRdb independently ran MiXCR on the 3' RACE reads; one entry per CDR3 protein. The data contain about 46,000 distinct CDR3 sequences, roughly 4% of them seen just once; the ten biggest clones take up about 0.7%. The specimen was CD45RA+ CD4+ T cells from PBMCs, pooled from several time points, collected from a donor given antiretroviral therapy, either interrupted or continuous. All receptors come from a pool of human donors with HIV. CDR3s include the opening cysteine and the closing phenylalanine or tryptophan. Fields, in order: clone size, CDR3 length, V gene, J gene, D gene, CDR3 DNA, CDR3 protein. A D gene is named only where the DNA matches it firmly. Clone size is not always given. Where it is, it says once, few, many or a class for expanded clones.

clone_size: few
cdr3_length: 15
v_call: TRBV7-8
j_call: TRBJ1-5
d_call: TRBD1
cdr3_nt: TGTGCCAGCACGAGCGGGACAGATAGCAATCAGCCCCAGCATTTT
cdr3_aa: CASTSGTDSNQPQHF

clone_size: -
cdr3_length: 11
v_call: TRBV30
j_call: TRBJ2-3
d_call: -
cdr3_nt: TGTGCCTGGAGTTTCACAGATACGCAGTATTTT
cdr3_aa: CAWSFTDTQYF

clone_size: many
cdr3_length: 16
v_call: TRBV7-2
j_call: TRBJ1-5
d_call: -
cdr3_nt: TGTGCCAGCAGCTTAGGGTCTTGGGTGGGCAATCAGCCCCAGCATTTT
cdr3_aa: CASSLGSWVGNQPQHF

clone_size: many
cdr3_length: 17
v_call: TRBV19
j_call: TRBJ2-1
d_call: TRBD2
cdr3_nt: TGTGCCAGTAGTCGATCAACCGGGACTAGCGGCTACAATGAGCAGTTCTTC
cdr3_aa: CASSRSTGTSGYNEQFF

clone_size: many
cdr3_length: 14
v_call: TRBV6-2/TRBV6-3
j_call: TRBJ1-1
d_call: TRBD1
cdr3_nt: TGTGCCAGCAGTTCGGGACAGTTGAACACTGAAGCTTTCTTT
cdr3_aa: CASSSGQLNTEAFF

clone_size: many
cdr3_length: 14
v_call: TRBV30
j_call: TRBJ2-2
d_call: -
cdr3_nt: TGTGCCTGGAGTGTTTTTCAAAACACCGGGGAGCTGTTTTTT
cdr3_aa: CAWSVFQNTGELFF

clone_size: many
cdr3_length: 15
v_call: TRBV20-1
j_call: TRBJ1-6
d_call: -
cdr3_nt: TGCAGTGCTAGCCTTGGCAGCTCCTATAATTCACCCCTCCACTTT
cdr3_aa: CSASLGSSYNSPLHF

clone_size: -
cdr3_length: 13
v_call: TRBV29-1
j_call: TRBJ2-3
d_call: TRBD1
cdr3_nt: TGCAGCGTCGCACAGGGGGCTGTAGATACGCAGTATTTT
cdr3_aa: CSVAQGAVDTQYF

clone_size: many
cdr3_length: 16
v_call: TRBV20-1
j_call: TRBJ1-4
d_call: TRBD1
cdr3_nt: TGCAGTGCTAGGGCCCCGGGACAGTCAACTAATGAAAAACTGTTTTTT
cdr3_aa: CSARAPGQSTNEKLFF

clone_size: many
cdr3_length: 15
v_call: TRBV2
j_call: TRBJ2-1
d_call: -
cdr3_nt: TGTGCCAGCAGTGTTGCGGGGGCCTCCTACAATGAGCAGTTCTTC
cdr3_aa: CASSVAGASYNEQFF

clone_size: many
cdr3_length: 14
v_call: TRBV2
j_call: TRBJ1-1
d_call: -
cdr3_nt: TGTGCCAGCAGCCGCGACAGCCTCTCCACTGAAGCTTTCTTT
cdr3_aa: CASSRDSLSTEAFF

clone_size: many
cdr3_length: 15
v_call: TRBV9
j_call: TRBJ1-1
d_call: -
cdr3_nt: TGTGCCAGCAGCGGCGGCTGGGGGGCAAAAACTGAAGCTTTCTTT
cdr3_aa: CASSGGWGAKTEAFF

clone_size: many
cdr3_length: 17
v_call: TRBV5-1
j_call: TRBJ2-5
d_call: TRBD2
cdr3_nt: TGCGCCAGCAGCCCAACCCTAGCGGGGGGGCGCCGGGAGACCCAGTACTTC
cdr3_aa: CASSPTLAGGRRETQYF

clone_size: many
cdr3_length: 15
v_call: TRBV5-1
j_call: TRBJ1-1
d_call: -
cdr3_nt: TGCGCCAGCGGCAAAGCTACCGGGACCCCGATAAACCTTCGCTTT
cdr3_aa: CASGKATGTPINLRF

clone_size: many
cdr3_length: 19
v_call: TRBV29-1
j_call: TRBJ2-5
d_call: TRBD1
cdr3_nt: TGCAGCGTTGAAGATTGGATCAAGCCGGGACAGGGGATTCAAGAGACCCAGTACTTC
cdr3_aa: CSVEDWIKPGQGIQETQYF

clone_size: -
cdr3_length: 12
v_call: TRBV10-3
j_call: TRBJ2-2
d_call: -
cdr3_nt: TGTGCCATCAGTCAGGAGACCGGGGAGCTGTTTTTT
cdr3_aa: CAISQETGELFF

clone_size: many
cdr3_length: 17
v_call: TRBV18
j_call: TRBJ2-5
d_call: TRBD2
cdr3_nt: TGTGCCAGCTCACCGGCTAGCGGGTCTACCCCCCTGGAGACCCAGTACTTC
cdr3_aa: CASSPASGSTPLETQYF

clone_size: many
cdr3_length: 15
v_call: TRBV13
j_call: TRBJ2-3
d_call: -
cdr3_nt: TGTGCCAGCAGCTTTCGGGCCTGGAGCACAGATACGCAGTATTTT
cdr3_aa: CASSFRAWSTDTQYF

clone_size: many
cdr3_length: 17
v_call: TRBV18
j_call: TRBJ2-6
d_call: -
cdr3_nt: TGTGCCAGCTCACCACTCAGGCAAAGGTCTGGGGCCAACGTCCTGACTTTC
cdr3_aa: CASSPLRQRSGANVLTF

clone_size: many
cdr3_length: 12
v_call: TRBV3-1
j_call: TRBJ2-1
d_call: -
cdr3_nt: TGTGCCAGCAGCCGGGGGCAAGATGAGCAGTTCTTC
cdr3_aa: CASSRGQDEQFF

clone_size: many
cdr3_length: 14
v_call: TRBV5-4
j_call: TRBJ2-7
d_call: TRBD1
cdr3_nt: TGTGCCAGCAGCTTTGTGGACAGGCCCCTCGAGCAGTACTTC
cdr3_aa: CASSFVDRPLEQYF

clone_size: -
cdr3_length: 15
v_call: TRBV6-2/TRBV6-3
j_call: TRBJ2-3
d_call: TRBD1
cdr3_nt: TGTGCCAGCAGTTATCCAGGGGGCCGTGCAGATACGCAGTATTTT
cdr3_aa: CASSYPGGRADTQYF

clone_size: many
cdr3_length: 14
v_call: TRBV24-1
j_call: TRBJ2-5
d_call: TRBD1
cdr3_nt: TGTGCCACCAGTGATCGGGGACAGGGAGAGACCCAGTACTTC
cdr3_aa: CATSDRGQGETQYF

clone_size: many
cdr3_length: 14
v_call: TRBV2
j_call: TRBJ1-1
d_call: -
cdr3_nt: TGTGCCAGCAGTGCTCTGGAGGGGGGAACTGAAGCTTTCTTT
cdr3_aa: CASSALEGGTEAFF

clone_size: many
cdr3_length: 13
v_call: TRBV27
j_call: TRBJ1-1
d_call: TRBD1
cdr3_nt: TGTGCCAGCAGATCGGGACAGGGGTTGAGAGCTTTCTTT
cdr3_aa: CASRSGQGLRAFF

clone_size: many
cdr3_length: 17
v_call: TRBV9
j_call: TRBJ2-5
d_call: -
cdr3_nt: TGTGCCAGCAGCGTAGGTGTGGAGCAGGGCGGTAGAGAGACCCAGTACTTC
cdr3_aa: CASSVGVEQGGRETQYF

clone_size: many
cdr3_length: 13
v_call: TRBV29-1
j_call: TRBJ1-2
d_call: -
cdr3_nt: TGCAGCGTTGCACCGGCCCCGGACTATGGCTACACCTTC
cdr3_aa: CSVAPAPDYGYTF

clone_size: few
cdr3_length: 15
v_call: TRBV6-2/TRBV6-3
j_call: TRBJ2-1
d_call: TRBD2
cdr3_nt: TGTGCCAGCAGCTATGGGACTAGACTAGGGAATGAGCAGTTCTTC
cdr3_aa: CASSYGTRLGNEQFF

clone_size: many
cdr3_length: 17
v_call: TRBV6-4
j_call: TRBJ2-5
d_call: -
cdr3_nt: TGTGCCAGCAGTGTTCCACTTGGGGGGACCCGAAAAGAGACCCAGTACTTC
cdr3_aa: CASSVPLGGTRKETQYF

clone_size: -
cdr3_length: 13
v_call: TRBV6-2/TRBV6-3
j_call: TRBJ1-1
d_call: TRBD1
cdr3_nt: TGTGCCAGCACAGGACAGGGGGGCACTGAAGCTTTCTTT
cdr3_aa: CASTGQGGTEAFF

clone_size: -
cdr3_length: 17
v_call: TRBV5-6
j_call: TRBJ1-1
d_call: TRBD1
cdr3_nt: TGTGCCAGCAGCCGAGGATGGACAGGGATAATGGGAGCTGAAGCTTTCTTT
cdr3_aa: CASSRGWTGIMGAEAFF

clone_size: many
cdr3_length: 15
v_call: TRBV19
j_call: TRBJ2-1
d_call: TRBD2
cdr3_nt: TGTGCCAGTAATGAGCGGGGGGGCTTTTTAAATGAGCAGTTCTTC
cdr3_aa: CASNERGGFLNEQFF

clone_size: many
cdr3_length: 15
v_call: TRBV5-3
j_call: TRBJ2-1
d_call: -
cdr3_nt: TGTGCCAGAAGCTTGGAAGGGGGTCCTCACAATGAGCAGTTCTTC
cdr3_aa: CARSLEGGPHNEQFF

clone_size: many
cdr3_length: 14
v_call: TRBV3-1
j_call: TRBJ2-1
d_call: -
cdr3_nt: TGTGCCAGCAGCCAAGGGAATCGCTACAATGAGCAGTTCTTC
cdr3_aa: CASSQGNRYNEQFF

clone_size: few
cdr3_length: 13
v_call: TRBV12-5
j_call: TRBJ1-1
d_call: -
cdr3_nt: TGTGCTAGTGGTTTGGAAGGGGGGACTGAAGCTTTCTTT
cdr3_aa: CASGLEGGTEAFF

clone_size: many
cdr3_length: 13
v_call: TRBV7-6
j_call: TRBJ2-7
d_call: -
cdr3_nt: TGTGCCAGCAGCTTATGGACCGGTGACGAGCAGTACTTC
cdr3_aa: CASSLWTGDEQYF

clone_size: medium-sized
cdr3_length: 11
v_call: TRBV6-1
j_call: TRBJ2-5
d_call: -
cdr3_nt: TGTGCCAGCAGGGCACAAGAGACCCAGTACTTC
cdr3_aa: CASRAQETQYF

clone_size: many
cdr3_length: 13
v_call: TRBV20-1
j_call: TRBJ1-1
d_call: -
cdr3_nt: TGCAGTCCCCTCGGACAGCCGAACACTGAAGCTTTCTTT
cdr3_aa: CSPLGQPNTEAFF